Each of the 27 T cell receptor beta chains below was sequenced from the same sample in a study of shared clonotypes between healthy human individuals. Sequenced by immunoSEQ multiplex PCR; TCRdb stores in-frame clones only, minus some. The data show roughly 2,500,000 clones, roughly 93% seen once. Specimen: naive CD4+ T cells from PBMCs. Subset denoted: CD45RA+ positively selected. Every receptor here comes from a man aged 18 to 29 in good health. Some clones in this sample may be carry-over from other donors' samples.

This clone was seen a single time. The chain uses TRBV7-3 and TRBJ2-7; possibly TRBD2 for D (6 bases). The V end lost 5 bases, the J end lost 4 bases, and 12 bases lay between the germline ends. Germline V gene lookup returns CDR1 SGHTA and CDR2 FQGTGA. This CDR3 contains 13 residues. The CDR3 here is CASSPRGGYEQYF. The CDR3 nucleotides are TGTGCCAGCAGCCCGAGGGGAGGATACGAGCAGTACTTC.

The CDR3 reads CASSNDRATSYGYTF. As DNA, the CDR3 is TGTGCCAGTAGTAACGACAGGGCGACCTCCTATGGCTACACCTTC. This rearrangement joins TRBV19 to TRBJ1-2; 7 bases map to TRBD1. CDR1 LNHDA and CDR2 SQIVND come from the germline V gene (reference sequence). V lost 4 bases to trimming and J lost 4 bases; unmatched junction nucleotides: 9. CDR3 size: 15 residues.

The chain has TRBV7-3 and TRBJ2-3; D might be TRBD1 or TRBD2, each matching 5 bases. This CDR3 has 17 amino acids. V lost 4 bases and J 5 bases, leaving 22 bases between the germline ends. Germline loops: CDR1 SGHTA, CDR2 FQGTGA. In DNA, the CDR3 is TGTGCCAGCAGCTACGGAACCGGGACCTTTGAGAAAGATACGCAGTATTTT. It is translated as CASSYGTGTFEKDTQYF. The variable domain in full, with the rest retrieved from reference TRBV7-3 and TRBJ2-3, is GAGVSQTPSNKVTEKGKYVELRCDPISGHTALYWYRQSLGQGPEFLIYFQGTGAADDSGLPNDRFFAVRPEGSVSTLKIQRTERGDSAVYLCASSYGTGTFEKDTQYFGPGTRLTVL.

The CDR3 coding sequence is TGTGCCAGCACTCTCACCGGGACTAGCTCAGAGACCCAGTACTTC. This sequence encodes CASTLTGTSSETQYF. This chain uses TRBV9 with TRBJ2-5, with 9 nucleotides matching TRBD2. The CDR3 contains 15 residues. CDR1 and CDR2 (germline): SGDLS, YYNGEE. V lost 6 bases and J lost 4; bases outside the gene matches: 10.

This chain links TRBV30 with TRBJ1-3, with 9 bases aligning to TRBD1. The junction had 7 bases not matched to a gene; V was cut back by 0 bases and J by 4 bases. Germline V CDR1 and CDR2: GTSNPN, SVGIG (reference sequence). The CDR3 is made up of 16 amino acids. The DNA of the CDR3 is TGTGCCTGGAGTGTACTGGGGACAGGGTTAGGAAACACCATATATTTT. This codes for CAWSVLGTGLGNTIYF.

V usage is TRBV6-1 and J usage is TRBJ2-5; TRBD2 matches at 9 bases. The CDR3 runs 16 residues. Trimming took 5 bases from V and 5 from J; bases not matched to a gene: 12. Per the germline V gene, CDR1 is MNHNS and CDR2 is SASEGT. The CDR3 is CASSQGNSGRGETQYF. In nucleotides, the CDR3 is TGTGCCAGCAGTCAAGGGAATAGCGGGAGAGGGGAGACCCAGTACTTC.

The chain has TRBV5-1 and TRBJ2-3; TRBD1 matches at 8 bases. This CDR3 region has 17 residues. J gave up 2 bases and V 7 bases, and 15 bases lay outside the gene matches. From germline, CDR1 is SGHRS and CDR2 YFSETQ. The CDR3 region is CASSSDSTGEYTDTQYF. In DNA, the CDR3 is TGCGCCAGCTCCTCGGATTCGACAGGGGAGTACACAGATACGCAGTATTTT.

This clone has just one count. The same CDR3 can be traced to other DNA sequences in this sample. The V and J genes are TRBV5-1 and TRBJ2-3; 8 nucleotides align to TRBD2. This CDR3 has 15 residues. The germline gives CDR1 SGHRS, CDR2 YFSETQ. Trimming at V came to 2 bases and at J to 2 bases, leaving 4 bases not matched to a gene. CDR3 coding DNA: TGCGCCAGCAGCTTAGTAGCGGGGATCACAGATACGCAGTATTTT. Translating gives CASSLVAGITDTQYF.

The CDR3 region is CSVGRGSTEAFF. DNA of the CDR3: TGCAGCGTGGGCAGGGGGTCCACTGAAGCTTTCTTT. The V call is TRBV29-1, the J call TRBJ1-1, with TRBD1 matching over 7 bases. Germline CDR1 reads SQVTM; CDR2 reads ANQGSEA. V trimming: 6 bases; J trimming: 4 bases; junction bases outside the gene matches: 5. The CDR3 spans 12 residues.

The chain has TRBV28 and TRBJ1-6; 9 positions agree with TRBD1. Losses at the gene ends were 3 bases for V and 7 bases for J; bases not matched to a gene: 4. CDR3 length equals 15 residues. Germline V lookup: CDR1 MDHEN, CDR2 SYDVKM. The CDR3 is CASSFPGTGNSPLHF. CDR3 nucleotide sequence: TGTGCCAGCAGTTTCCCCGGGACAGGGAATTCACCCCTCCACTTT.

This clone was detected only once. This rearrangement joins TRBV5-1 to TRBJ1-5; TRBD1 might be the D (5 bases). Looked up from germline, CDR1 is SGHRS and CDR2 is YFSETQ. Trimming cost V 2 bases and J 9 bases, with 18 bases left between them. The CDR3 spans 15 residues. CDR3 sequence: CASSLGPTRDRPQHF. The CDR3 DNA reads TGCGCCAGCAGCTTAGGGCCTACCAGGGATAGGCCCCAGCATTTT.

V gene TRBV7-4 combines with J gene TRBJ2-5; 7 bases match TRBD2. This CDR3 comprises 15 residues. With V trimmed by 7 bases and J by 2 bases, 10 bases remained unmatched. Germline V gene sequence: CDR1 SGHVT, CDR2 SQSDAQ. CDR3 in DNA: TGTGCCAGCACCCCCCCCTTAGCGGGTCAAGAGACCCAGTACTTC. Its translation: CASTPPLAGQETQYF.

To note about this clone: A junction boundary mismatches the germline segment, possibly from a read error. The rearrangement links TRBV5-1 to TRBJ2-2; D is unclear. The germline gives CDR1 SGHRS, CDR2 YFSETQ. This CDR3 contains 15 residues. The CDR3 nucleotides are TGCGCCAGCAGCTTGGGACACTCGAAGACCGGGGAGCTGTTTTTT. Translating gives CASSLGHSKTGELFF. The full variable domain, its missing parts supplied by reference TRBV5-1 and TRBJ2-2, is KAGVTQTPRYLIKTRGQQVTLSCSPISGHRSVSWYQQTPGQGLQFLFEYFSETQRNKGNFPGRFSGRQFSNSRSEMNVSTLELGDSALYLCASSLGHSKTGELFFGEGSRLTVL.

This clone is a singleton in its sample. The chain combines TRBV19 with TRBJ2-3, with 16 nucleotides matching TRBD2. The germline gives CDR1 LNHDA, CDR2 SQIVND (reference sequence). The CDR3 runs to 17 residues. Trimming removed 6 bases from V and 2 bases from J; junction bases left unmatched: 5. CDR3 nucleotides: TGTGCCAGTAGCGGGACTAGCGGGAGGGTGTTCACAGATACGCAGTATTTT. This translates into CASSGTSGRVFTDTQYF.

The chain carries TRBV18 and TRBJ1-2; 8 positions match TRBD1. This CDR3 is 14 amino acids long. V dropped 3 bases and J dropped 8; count of bases not matched to a gene: 8. Germline V lookup: CDR1 KGHSH, CDR2 LQKENI. In nucleotides, the CDR3 is TGTGCCAGCTCACCGCTGCAGGGGGCAGGGGGCTACACCTTC. The encoded protein is CASSPLQGAGGYTF. The whole variable domain, filled in from reference TRBV18 and TRBJ1-2, reads NAGVMQNPRHLVRRRGQEARLRCSPMKGHSHVYWYRQLPEEGLKFMVYLQKENIIDESGMPKERFSAEFPKEGPSILRIQQVVRGDSAAYFCASSPLQGAGGYTFGSGTRLTVV.

The chain employs TRBV6-6 and TRBJ1-5; D perhaps matches TRBD1 (6 bases). CDR1 and CDR2 (germline): MNHNY, SVGAGI (reference sequence). This CDR3 has 15 amino acids. The V end was cut by 5 bases, the J end by 6 bases, with 17 bases between. CDR3 nucleotide sequence: TGTGCCAGCAGTCAGAGGGGGTCGGACGGTCAGCCCCAGCATTTT. Its protein product is CASSQRGSDGQPQHF.

J is TRBJ2-3 and V is TRBV11-3, with D perhaps being TRBD1 or TRBD2 (6 bases each). This CDR3 has 13 amino acids. V was cut by 5 bases and J by 1 base, with 7 bases left in between. CDR1 is SGHNT, CDR2 YENEEA, per germline. For the CDR3, the DNA is TGTGCCAGCAGCCGGGGGCGCACAGATACGCAGTATTTT. Protein: CASSRGRTDTQYF.

This clone was recorded once. The chain employs TRBV5-4 and TRBJ2-3; 7 positions match TRBD1. Germline V gives CDR1 SGHNT, CDR2 YYREEE (reference sequence). This CDR3 is built from 13 residues. The V and J ends lost 10 bases and 7 bases, in that order; junction bases with no gene match: 12. Written as DNA, the CDR3 is TGTGCCTGCAAGCAGGGGACAGACCATACGCAGTATTTT. Amino acids: CACKQGTDHTQYF. Full variable domain (rest looked up from reference TRBV5-4 and TRBJ2-3): ETGVTQSPTHLIKTRGQQVTLRCSSQSGHNTVSWYQQALGQGPQFIFQYYREEENGRGNFPPRFSGLQFPNYSSELNVNALELDDSALYLCACKQGTDHTQYFGPGTRLTVL.

The chain is built from TRBV30 and TRBJ2-5; D is uncertain. Germline values: CDR1 GTSNPN, CDR2 SVGIG (reference sequence). Deletions cut 4 bases from V and 7 bases from J, with 10 bases between. The CDR3 loop spans 11 amino acids. CDR3 sequence: CAWTPSGTQYF. The CDR3 DNA reads as TGTGCCTGGACCCCGTCCGGGACCCAGTACTTC.

Of note for this clone: This sample includes further DNA sequences coding for the same CDR3. The rearrangement uses TRBV2 and TRBJ2-7; 9 nucleotides match TRBD1. The CDR3 has 14 amino acids. With V trimmed by 4 bases and J by 1 base, 2 bases remained unmatched. The germline V gene has CDR1 SNHLY and CDR2 FYNNEI. In DNA form, the CDR3 reads TGTGCCAGCAGTGCAGGGACAGGGTCCTACGAGCAGTACTTC. Translation gives CASSAGTGSYEQYF.

Here the CDR3 reads CASSLGVQGNYEQYF. CDR3 DNA sequence: TGTGCCAGCAGTTTGGGTGTGCAGGGGAACTACGAGCAGTACTTC. The rearrangement joins TRBV27 to TRBJ2-5; D is perhaps TRBD1 (6 bases). The DNA end favors TRBJ2-7, so the J call may be wrong. The CDR3 consists of 15 residues. Germline CDR1 reads MNHEY; CDR2 reads SMNVEV (reference sequence).

The chain carries TRBV30 and TRBJ2-3; D is unresolved. Germline CDR1 reads GTSNPN; CDR2 reads SVGIG (reference sequence). CDR3 length: 13 residues. The ends were cut back, 4 bases at V and 0 bases at J, with 8 bases in the middle. The CDR3 sequence is CAWIPTSTDTQYF. Here the CDR3 DNA reads TGTGCCTGGATCCCAACTAGCACAGATACGCAGTATTTT.

V is TRBV28 and J is TRBJ2-7; no firm D call. CDR3 length: 14 residues. Per germline, CDR1 MDHEN and CDR2 SYDVKM. V lost 4 bases and J 2 bases, leaving 12 bases between the germline ends. The CDR3 DNA reads TGTGCCAGCAGTTCCCCTACTGTGACCTACGAGCAGTACTTC. It codes for CASSSPTVTYEQYF.

The chain has TRBV6-5 and TRBJ2-5; tentative D call: TRBD1 (5 bases). Germline CDR1 and CDR2: MNHEY and SVGAGI. V was clipped by 6 bases and J by 2 bases, with 16 bases between them. There are 15 residues in the CDR3. The CDR3 reads CASSPPGHSQETQYF. As DNA, the CDR3 is TGTGCCAGCAGCCCACCCGGACATTCTCAAGAGACCCAGTACTTC.

The V and J genes are TRBV5-4 and TRBJ2-7; no firm D call. The germline gives CDR1 SGHNT, CDR2 YYREEE (reference sequence). The length of the CDR3 is 12 residues. With 2 bases removed from V and 7 bases from J, the gap between germline ends came to 10 bases. The DNA of the CDR3 is TGTGCCAGCAGCTTTGGCGGTCTGGAGCAGTACTTC. Its translation: CASSFGGLEQYF. Full variable domain (missing parts from reference TRBV5-4 and TRBJ2-7): ETGVTQSPTHLIKTRGQQVTLRCSSQSGHNTVSWYQQALGQGPQFIFQYYREEENGRGNFPPRFSGLQFPNYSSELNVNALELDDSALYLCASSFGGLEQYFGPGTRLTVT.

Remarks on this clone: Mismatch with germline at one junction end may stem from a read error. The chain has TRBV7-9 and TRBJ2-3, with D maybe TRBD1 (6 bases). Germline CDR1 SEHNR, CDR2 FQNEAQ (reference sequence). The CDR3 is made up of 14 amino acids. CDR3 nucleotide sequence: TGTGCCAGCAGCTTATTTCGGGACACAGATATGCAGTATTTT. It encodes CASSLFRDTDMQYF.

The CDR3 loop is CASSILAGGPTDTQYF. DNA for the CDR3: TGTGCCAGCAGCATTCTAGCGGGAGGGCCGACAGATACGCAGTATTTT. The chain uses TRBV5-4 and TRBJ2-3; 12 nucleotides match TRBD2. Germline V CDR1 and CDR2: SGHNT, YYREEE (reference sequence). The junction had 6 bases not matched to a gene; V was cut back by 4 bases and J by 3 bases. This CDR3 has 16 amino acids. Complete variable domain (other parts from reference TRBV5-4 and TRBJ2-3): ETGVTQSPTHLIKTRGQQVTLRCSSQSGHNTVSWYQQALGQGPQFIFQYYREEENGRGNFPPRFSGLQFPNYSSELNVNALELDDSALYLCASSILAGGPTDTQYFGPGTRLTVL.